The 5 T cell receptor beta chains below were found in one sample sequenced in a study of CD8 T cells in Susac syndrome. Random hexamers were used to reverse transcribe roughly 0.5 to 1 ug of RNA. MiXCR was run by TCRdb on the immunoSEQ multiplex PCR reads, yielding one entry per CDR3 protein. Among approximately 190,000 distinct CDR3 sequences, 90% to 97% were seen once, and the ten largest hold 0.09% to 0.1%. Sequencing was carried out using CD4+ T cells from PBMCs. The receptors were gathered from a human donor with Susac syndrome.

The chain is built from TRBV11-2 and TRBJ2-3; D unresolved. Germline V gives CDR1 SGHAT, CDR2 FQNNGV. The CDR3 is 13 residues long. With 2 bases removed from V and 6 bases from J, the gap between germline ends came to 9 bases. CDR3 DNA sequence: TGTGCCAGCAGCTTAATGCGGACGGATACGCAGTATTTT. Translated: CASSLMRTDTQYF.

The chain uses TRBV5-1 and TRBJ2-6; 7 bases are shared with TRBD1. The CDR3 length is 17 residues. Germline assignment: CDR1 SGHRS and CDR2 YFSETQ. V shed 3 bases and J 0 bases; nucleotides not matched to a gene: 6. CDR3 sequence: CASSYADRASGANVLTF. CDR3 DNA: TGCGCCAGCAGCTACGCCGACAGGGCCTCTGGGGCCAACGTCCTGACTTTC.

The chain links TRBV12-5 to TRBJ2-3, with D tentatively TRBD2 (6 bases). Germline CDR1 reads LGHNT; CDR2 reads FRNRAP. Trimming removed 2 bases at V and 2 bases at J, with 11 bases between. This CDR3 contains 15 residues. The DNA of the CDR3 is TGTGCTAGTGGTTTGTTGGCGGGGATCACAGATACGCAGTATTTT. Residues: CASGLLAGITDTQYF. Looking up the rest from reference TRBV12-5 and TRBJ2-3 gives the full variable domain: DARVTQTPRHKVTEMGQEVTMRCQPILGHNTVFWYRQTMMQGLELLAYFRNRAPLDDSGMPKDRFSAEMPDATLATLKIQPSEPRDSAVYFCASGLLAGITDTQYFGPGTRLTVL.

This rearrangement joins TRBV4-3 to TRBJ2-2; no clear D gene. V lost 3 bases and J lost 2, with 16 bases in between. Germline CDR1 is LGHNA and CDR2 is YSLEER. This CDR3 comprises 17 residues. Here the CDR3 DNA reads TGCGCCAGCAGCCAGAACAGCGTACCTCCTAACACCGGGGAGCTGTTTTTT. Translation gives CASSQNSVPPNTGELFF.

This chain joins TRBV19 and TRBJ1-5, with 7 bases matching TRBD1. Germline CDR1 reads LNHDA; CDR2 reads SQIVND (reference sequence). The CDR3 runs to 13 residues. With 8 bases clipped from V and 6 bases from J, the junction kept 7 bases outside the gene matches. CDR3 in DNA: TGTGCCAGTGGGGCAGGGGGAGTTCAGCCCCAGCATTTT. Translating it yields CASGAGGVQPQHF.